Listed below are T cell receptor beta chains from one sample, sequenced in a study of memory CD4+ T cells and cytomegalovirus serostatus. TCRdb keeps only in-frame clones here, not all; method: immunoSEQ multiplex PCR. The sample holds over 40,000 clones, around 75% seen once. The sample comprised memory CD4+ T cells from blood. The origin of the receptors is an adult in good health and CMV-seronegative. Both conserved end residues are part of each CDR3. A D gene is named only where the DNA matches it firmly. A row's size may be missing; if present it is once, few, many or a size class.

CDR3nt: TGTGCCAGTAGTAACATCTTCTACAATGAGCAGTTCTTC
CDR3aa: CASSNIFYNEQFF
abundance: -
d_gene: -
v_gene: TRBV19
len: 13
j_gene: TRBJ2-1

CDR3nt: TGTGCCAGCTCACCTTTGCGGGAGGGTGAGCAGTTCTTC
CDR3aa: CASSPLREGEQFF
abundance: -
d_gene: TRBD2
v_gene: TRBV18
len: 13
j_gene: TRBJ2-1

CDR3nt: TGTGCCAGTAGCTCCCGTATGGGTGGCTACACCTTC
CDR3aa: CASSSRMGGYTF
abundance: once
d_gene: -
v_gene: TRBV19
len: 12
j_gene: TRBJ1-2

CDR3nt: TGTGCCTGGTCCCCCTATAGGTCCGAGCAGTACTTC
CDR3aa: CAWSPYRSEQYF
abundance: -
d_gene: -
v_gene: TRBV30
len: 12
j_gene: TRBJ2-7

CDR3nt: TGTGCCAGCTCGTTTCTCTCCGGGACAGAAAACACTGAAGCTTTCTTT
CDR3aa: CASSFLSGTENTEAFF
abundance: -
d_gene: TRBD1
v_gene: TRBV18
len: 16
j_gene: TRBJ1-1

CDR3nt: TGCGCCAGCAGTGGCAGGGCATTAGGAGATACGCAGTATTTT
CDR3aa: CASSGRALGDTQYF
abundance: -
d_gene: -
v_gene: TRBV5-1
len: 14
j_gene: TRBJ2-3

CDR3nt: TGCGCCAGCAGCGTGAGGGCTAACCAAGAGACCCAGTACTTC
CDR3aa: CASSVRANQETQYF
abundance: -
d_gene: -
v_gene: TRBV5-1
len: 14
j_gene: TRBJ2-5

CDR3nt: TGTGCCTGGAGTGTGATGTCGGGTACTAGCACAGATACGCAGTATTTT
CDR3aa: CAWSVMSGTSTDTQYF
abundance: -
d_gene: -
v_gene: TRBV30
len: 16
j_gene: TRBJ2-3

CDR3nt: TGTGCCAGCAGTGACGACGGGAACTATGGCTACACCTTC
CDR3aa: CASSDDGNYGYTF
abundance: -
d_gene: -
v_gene: TRBV6-6
len: 13
j_gene: TRBJ1-2

CDR3nt: TGTGCCAGCACTCAGTCCGGGCGTGGAAACTTCGGCTACACCTTC
CDR3aa: CASTQSGRGNFGYTF
abundance: -
d_gene: -
v_gene: TRBV6-6
len: 15
j_gene: TRBJ1-2

CDR3nt: TGCGCCAGCAGCCAAGATGAGGGTCCCTACGAGCAGTACTTC
CDR3aa: CASSQDEGPYEQYF
abundance: once
d_gene: -
v_gene: TRBV4-3
len: 14
j_gene: TRBJ2-7

CDR3nt: TGCGCCAGCAGCGACGGGACTCACGACACCGGGGAGCTGTTTTTT
CDR3aa: CASSDGTHDTGELFF
abundance: -
d_gene: -
v_gene: TRBV5-1
len: 15
j_gene: TRBJ2-2

CDR3nt: TGTGCCAGCAGCCCCGGGAGCACAGATACGCAGTATTTT
CDR3aa: CASSPGSTDTQYF
abundance: -
d_gene: -
v_gene: TRBV7-2
len: 13
j_gene: TRBJ2-3

CDR3nt: TGTGCCAGCAGTTTCGGGTTAGGGGAGACCCAGTACTTC
CDR3aa: CASSFGLGETQYF
abundance: -
d_gene: -
v_gene: TRBV6-6
len: 13
j_gene: TRBJ2-5

CDR3nt: TGTGCCAGCAGCCCCCTCACAGGGAACTATGGCTACACCTTC
CDR3aa: CASSPLTGNYGYTF
abundance: -
d_gene: -
v_gene: TRBV7-9
len: 14
j_gene: TRBJ1-2

CDR3nt: TGTGCCAGCAGTCCAGTGGGGGGGAATGGCTACACCTTC
CDR3aa: CASSPVGGNGYTF
abundance: -
d_gene: -
v_gene: TRBV25-1
len: 13
j_gene: TRBJ1-2

CDR3nt: TGTGCCAGCAGTTCAGCCAACGGCAATCAGCCCCAGCATTTT
CDR3aa: CASSSANGNQPQHF
abundance: -
d_gene: -
v_gene: TRBV6-1
len: 14
j_gene: TRBJ1-5

CDR3nt: TGTGCCAGCAGCCATCCGGACGGCGGCAATGAGCAGTTCTTC
CDR3aa: CASSHPDGGNEQFF
abundance: -
d_gene: -
v_gene: TRBV7-2
len: 14
j_gene: TRBJ2-1

CDR3nt: TGTGCCAGCAGTTTAACTGGGACAGGGATCTTCGCCGGGGAGCTGTTTTTT
CDR3aa: CASSLTGTGIFAGELFF
abundance: -
d_gene: TRBD1
v_gene: TRBV27
len: 17
j_gene: TRBJ2-2

CDR3nt: TGTGCCAGCAGGCCGCGGGGGGAGGGAGCAGGGGAGCAGTTCTTC
CDR3aa: CASRPRGEGAGEQFF
abundance: -
d_gene: TRBD2
v_gene: TRBV2
len: 15
j_gene: TRBJ2-1

CDR3nt: TGTGCCTGGAATGTTGACCGAGGTCAGGGCTACACCTTC
CDR3aa: CAWNVDRGQGYTF
abundance: few
d_gene: -
v_gene: TRBV30
len: 13
j_gene: TRBJ1-2

CDR3nt: TGTGCCAGCAGCCCCAGTCCAGGGGGGTGGACCGGGGAGCTGTTTTTT
CDR3aa: CASSPSPGGWTGELFF
abundance: -
d_gene: -
v_gene: TRBV7-8
len: 16
j_gene: TRBJ2-2

CDR3nt: TGCGCCAGCAGCCCGTGGGGGGGGGCCGATTCACCCCTCCACTTT
CDR3aa: CASSPWGGADSPLHF
abundance: -
d_gene: -
v_gene: TRBV5-1
len: 15
j_gene: TRBJ1-6

CDR3nt: TGTGCCACCAGCAGATCCGGGACGGGCAATGAAAAACTGTTTTTT
CDR3aa: CATSRSGTGNEKLFF
abundance: -
d_gene: -
v_gene: TRBV15
len: 15
j_gene: TRBJ1-4

CDR3nt: TGTGCCAGCAGCACCCGGACGAATCGGAAAGGCTACACCTTC
CDR3aa: CASSTRTNRKGYTF
abundance: -
d_gene: -
v_gene: TRBV7-8
len: 14
j_gene: TRBJ1-2

CDR3nt: TGTGCCAGCAGGTCCACGGGACAGGGGGCAAATCAGCCCCAGCATTTT
CDR3aa: CASRSTGQGANQPQHF
abundance: -
d_gene: TRBD1
v_gene: TRBV28
len: 16
j_gene: TRBJ1-5

CDR3nt: TGTGCCAGCAGCCAAGGGTCATTAGGGTACAGCGACGGCAATCAGCCCCAGCATTTT
CDR3aa: CASSQGSLGYSDGNQPQHF
abundance: -
d_gene: -
v_gene: TRBV4-2
len: 19
j_gene: TRBJ1-5

CDR3nt: TGTGCCAGCAGCCCCGGGGGGCGGGGGGCCAACGTCCTGACTTTC
CDR3aa: CASSPGGRGANVLTF
abundance: -
d_gene: -
v_gene: TRBV7-6
len: 15
j_gene: TRBJ2-6

CDR3nt: TGCGCCAGCAGCCCTACCGGGGGAGCGCGCACAGATACGCAGTATTTT
CDR3aa: CASSPTGGARTDTQYF
abundance: -
d_gene: -
v_gene: TRBV5-1
len: 16
j_gene: TRBJ2-3

CDR3nt: TGTGCCAGCTCACAGGGAGTTAGCCCTGGAAACACCATATATTTT
CDR3aa: CASSQGVSPGNTIYF
abundance: -
d_gene: -
v_gene: TRBV18
len: 15
j_gene: TRBJ1-3

CDR3nt: TGTGCCAGCAGCTTATCCAGCTACGAGCAGTACTTC
CDR3aa: CASSLSSYEQYF
abundance: -
d_gene: -
v_gene: TRBV7-9
len: 12
j_gene: TRBJ2-7

CDR3nt: TGTGCCAGCAGTTTTCAGGGAGTACTTGGGGAGCAGTTCTTC
CDR3aa: CASSFQGVLGEQFF
abundance: -
d_gene: -
v_gene: TRBV27
len: 14
j_gene: TRBJ2-1

CDR3nt: TGCGCCAGCAGAGTGGGGGACAACTACAATGAGCAGTTCTTC
CDR3aa: CASRVGDNYNEQFF
abundance: -
d_gene: -
v_gene: TRBV5-1
len: 14
j_gene: TRBJ2-1

CDR3nt: TGTGCCTGGAGTGCGGGGGGCAAAGGACGGGCCTACTATGGCTACACCTTC
CDR3aa: CAWSAGGKGRAYYGYTF
abundance: -
d_gene: -
v_gene: TRBV30
len: 17
j_gene: TRBJ1-2

CDR3nt: TGTGCCAGCACCAGCGTTTACGAGCAGTACTTC
CDR3aa: CASTSVYEQYF
abundance: -
d_gene: -
v_gene: TRBV6-5
len: 11
j_gene: TRBJ2-7

CDR3nt: TGTGCCAGCTGCGACCGGGACAGCAGCACAATTGAAGCTTTCTTT
CDR3aa: CASCDRDSSTIEAFF
abundance: -
d_gene: TRBD1
v_gene: TRBV7-2
len: 15
j_gene: TRBJ1-1

CDR3nt: TGTGCCAGCAGTGAACAGGGCACCGGGGAGCTGTTTTTT
CDR3aa: CASSEQGTGELFF
abundance: -
d_gene: -
v_gene: TRBV2
len: 13
j_gene: TRBJ2-2

CDR3nt: TGTGCCAGCTCCTCACAGGGCGTGCATGGCTACACCTTC
CDR3aa: CASSSQGVHGYTF
abundance: -
d_gene: -
v_gene: TRBV18
len: 13
j_gene: TRBJ1-2

CDR3nt: TGCGCCAGCAGCCCCCAAGGGGGCCGTGAAAAACTGTTTTTT
CDR3aa: CASSPQGGREKLFF
abundance: -
d_gene: TRBD1
v_gene: TRBV5-1
len: 14
j_gene: TRBJ1-4

CDR3nt: TGTGCCAGCAGGGAGGGACAGGACTATGGCTACACCTTC
CDR3aa: CASREGQDYGYTF
abundance: -
d_gene: TRBD1
v_gene: TRBV2
len: 13
j_gene: TRBJ1-2

CDR3nt: TGTGCCAGCAGAGATCAGGGTCCCTATGGCTACACCTTC
CDR3aa: CASRDQGPYGYTF
abundance: -
d_gene: -
v_gene: TRBV7-2
len: 13
j_gene: TRBJ1-2

CDR3nt: TGCAGCGTTTATGGACAGGGGTATTCGAATGAGCAGTTCTTC
CDR3aa: CSVYGQGYSNEQFF
abundance: -
d_gene: TRBD1
v_gene: TRBV29-1
len: 14
j_gene: TRBJ2-1

CDR3nt: TGTGCCAGCCGAGTATTGAAGGGGGCCCGTGCGAATGAGCAGTTCTTC
CDR3aa: CASRVLKGARANEQFF
abundance: -
d_gene: TRBD1
v_gene: TRBV6-6
len: 16
j_gene: TRBJ2-1

CDR3nt: TGCGCCAGCAGCTTGGGTAGGGAGGGGAAAGCCTCCTCACCCCTCCACTTT
CDR3aa: CASSLGREGKASSPLHF
abundance: -
d_gene: -
v_gene: TRBV5-1
len: 17
j_gene: TRBJ1-6

CDR3nt: TGCAGCGTTGTGGGGACAGTAGAAGCTTTCTTT
CDR3aa: CSVVGTVEAFF
abundance: -
d_gene: TRBD1
v_gene: TRBV29-1
len: 11
j_gene: TRBJ1-1

CDR3nt: TGCGCCAGCAGTGTGGAGGGGGCGACGACCGGGGAGCTGTTTTTT
CDR3aa: CASSVEGATTGELFF
abundance: -
d_gene: -
v_gene: TRBV5-1
len: 15
j_gene: TRBJ2-2

CDR3nt: TGTGCCAGCAGCCAAGGACAGGGGTGGGACACTGAAGCTTTCTTT
CDR3aa: CASSQGQGWDTEAFF
abundance: -
d_gene: TRBD1
v_gene: TRBV14
len: 15
j_gene: TRBJ1-1

CDR3nt: TGTGCCAGCAGCCTACGGGAGAACACTGAAGCTTTCTTT
CDR3aa: CASSLRENTEAFF
abundance: -
d_gene: -
v_gene: TRBV7-2
len: 13
j_gene: TRBJ1-1

CDR3nt: TGTGCCAGCAGTGAAGCGGGGGCAGGGAGTAAACAGCCCCAGCATTTT
CDR3aa: CASSEAGAGSKQPQHF
abundance: -
d_gene: -
v_gene: TRBV6-1
len: 16
j_gene: TRBJ1-5

CDR3nt: TGTGCCAGTAGTTCCCCCGGGACAGACTATGGCTACACCTTC
CDR3aa: CASSSPGTDYGYTF
abundance: -
d_gene: TRBD1
v_gene: TRBV19
len: 14
j_gene: TRBJ1-2

CDR3nt: TGTGCCAGCAGCCATGACTCGGGACAGGTATACAATGAGCAGTTCTTC
CDR3aa: CASSHDSGQVYNEQFF
abundance: -
d_gene: TRBD1
v_gene: TRBV5-6
len: 16
j_gene: TRBJ2-1

CDR3nt: TGTGCCAGCAGCCGACGGAATAATCAGCCCCAGCATTTT
CDR3aa: CASSRRNNQPQHF
abundance: -
d_gene: -
v_gene: TRBV2
len: 13
j_gene: TRBJ1-5

CDR3nt: TGCGCCAGCAGCTTGGGTACTAGCGGGGTCGAGTACGAGCAGTACTTC
CDR3aa: CASSLGTSGVEYEQYF
abundance: -
d_gene: TRBD2
v_gene: TRBV5-1
len: 16
j_gene: TRBJ2-7

CDR3nt: TGCGCCAGCAGGTTGGAGGGGGGTAGCACAGATACGCAGTATTTT
CDR3aa: CASRLEGGSTDTQYF
abundance: -
d_gene: -
v_gene: TRBV10-1
len: 15
j_gene: TRBJ2-3